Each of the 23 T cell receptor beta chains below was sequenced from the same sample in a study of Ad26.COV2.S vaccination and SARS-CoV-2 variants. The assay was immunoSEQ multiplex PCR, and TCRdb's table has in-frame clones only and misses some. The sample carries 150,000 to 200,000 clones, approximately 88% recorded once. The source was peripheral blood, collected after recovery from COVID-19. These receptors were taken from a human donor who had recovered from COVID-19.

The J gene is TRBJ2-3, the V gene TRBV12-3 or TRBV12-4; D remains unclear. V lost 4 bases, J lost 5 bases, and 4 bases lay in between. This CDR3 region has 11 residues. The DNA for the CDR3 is TGTGCCAGCAGTTACGTAGATACGCAGTATTTT. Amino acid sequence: CASSYVDTQYF.

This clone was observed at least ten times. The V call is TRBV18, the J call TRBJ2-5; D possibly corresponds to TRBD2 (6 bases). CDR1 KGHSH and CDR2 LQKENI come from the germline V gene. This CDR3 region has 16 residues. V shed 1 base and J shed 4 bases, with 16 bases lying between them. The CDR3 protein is CASSPQRGLGGETQYF. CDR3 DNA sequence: TGTGCCAGCTCACCACAGCGTGGACTGGGGGGAGAGACCCAGTACTTC.

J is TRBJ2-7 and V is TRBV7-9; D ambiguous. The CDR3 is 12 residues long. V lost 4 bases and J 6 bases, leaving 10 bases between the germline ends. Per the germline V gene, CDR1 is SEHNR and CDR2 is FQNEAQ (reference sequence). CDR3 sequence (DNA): TGTGCCAGCAGCTCCGGACCAGCCGAGCAGTACTTC. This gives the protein CASSSGPAEQYF.

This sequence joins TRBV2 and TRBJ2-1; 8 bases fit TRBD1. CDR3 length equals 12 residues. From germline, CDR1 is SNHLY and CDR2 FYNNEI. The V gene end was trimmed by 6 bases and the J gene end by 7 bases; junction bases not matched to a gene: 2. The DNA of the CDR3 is TGTGCCAGCAGGGACAGGGTGAATGAGCAGTTCTTC. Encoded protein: CASRDRVNEQFF.

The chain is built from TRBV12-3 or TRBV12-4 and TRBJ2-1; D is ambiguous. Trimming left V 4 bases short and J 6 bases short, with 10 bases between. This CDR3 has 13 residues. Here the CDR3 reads CASSSSSGNEQFF. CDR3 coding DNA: TGTGCCAGCAGTTCGTCATCCGGCAATGAGCAGTTCTTC.

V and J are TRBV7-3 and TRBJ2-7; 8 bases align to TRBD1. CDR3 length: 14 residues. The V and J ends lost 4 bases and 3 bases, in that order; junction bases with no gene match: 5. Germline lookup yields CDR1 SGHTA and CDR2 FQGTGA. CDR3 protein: CASSSGGAFYEQYF. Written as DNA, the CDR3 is TGTGCCAGCAGCTCAGGGGGCGCTTTCTACGAGCAGTACTTC.

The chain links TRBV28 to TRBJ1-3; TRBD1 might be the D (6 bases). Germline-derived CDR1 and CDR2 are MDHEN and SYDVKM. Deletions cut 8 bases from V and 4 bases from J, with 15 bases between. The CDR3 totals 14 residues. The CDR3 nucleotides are TGTGCCAGCGGGTCGATGGGGGCGGGAAACACCATATATTTT. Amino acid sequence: CASGSMGAGNTIYF.

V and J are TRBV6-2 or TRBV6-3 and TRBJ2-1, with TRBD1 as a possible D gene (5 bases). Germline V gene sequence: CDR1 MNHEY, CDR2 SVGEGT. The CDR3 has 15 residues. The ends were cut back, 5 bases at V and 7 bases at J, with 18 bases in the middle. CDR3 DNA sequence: TGTGCCAGCAGTATTGCCCTGGGGCGAAGTAATGAGCAGTTCTTC. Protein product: CASSIALGRSNEQFF.

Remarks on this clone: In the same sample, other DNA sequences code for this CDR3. For the CDR3, the DNA is TGCGCCAGCAGCCCCGGGACTAGCTCGGAGACCCAGTACTTC. Residues: CASSPGTSSETQYF. The V and J genes are TRBV5-1 and TRBJ2-5; 9 nucleotides line up with TRBD2. The CDR3 totals 14 residues. Unmatched junction bases numbered 6, after V lost 4 bases and J lost 5 bases. Germline-derived CDR1 and CDR2 are SGHRS and YFSETQ.

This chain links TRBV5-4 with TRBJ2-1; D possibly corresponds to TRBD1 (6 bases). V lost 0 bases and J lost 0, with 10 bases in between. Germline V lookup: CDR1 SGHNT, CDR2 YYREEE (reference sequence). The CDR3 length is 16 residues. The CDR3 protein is CASSLVGAISYNEQFF. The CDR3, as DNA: TGTGCCAGCAGCTTGGTGGGGGCCATCTCCTACAATGAGCAGTTCTTC. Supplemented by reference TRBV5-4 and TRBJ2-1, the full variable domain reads ETGVTQSPTHLIKTRGQQVTLRCSSQSGHNTVSWYQQALGQGPQFIFQYYREEENGRGNFPPRFSGLQFPNYSSELNVNALELDDSALYLCASSLVGAISYNEQFFGPGTRLTVL.

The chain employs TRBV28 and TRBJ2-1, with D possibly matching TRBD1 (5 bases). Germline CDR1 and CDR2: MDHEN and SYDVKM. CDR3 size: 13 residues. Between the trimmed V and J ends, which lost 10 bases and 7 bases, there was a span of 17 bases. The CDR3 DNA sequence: TGTGCCACCGCCTCAGATGGGGCGAATGAGCAGTTCTTC. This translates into CATASDGANEQFF.

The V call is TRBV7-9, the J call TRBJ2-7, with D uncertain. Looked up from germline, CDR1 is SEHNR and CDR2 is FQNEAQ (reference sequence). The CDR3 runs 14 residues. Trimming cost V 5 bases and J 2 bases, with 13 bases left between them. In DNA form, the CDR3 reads TGTGCCAGCAGCGGACCCATGGTAACCTACGAGCAGTACTTC. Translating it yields CASSGPMVTYEQYF.

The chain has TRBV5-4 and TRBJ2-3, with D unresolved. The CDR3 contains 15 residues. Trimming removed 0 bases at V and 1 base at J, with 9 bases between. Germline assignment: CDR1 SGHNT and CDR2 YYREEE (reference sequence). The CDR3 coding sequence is TGTGCCAGCAGCTTGGATTCCTCCGGCACAGATACGCAGTATTTT. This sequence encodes CASSLDSSGTDTQYF.

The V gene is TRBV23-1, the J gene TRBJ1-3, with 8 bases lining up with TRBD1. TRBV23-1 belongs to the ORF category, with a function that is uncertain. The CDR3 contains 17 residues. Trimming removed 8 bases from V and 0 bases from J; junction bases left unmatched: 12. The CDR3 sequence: CASRRMTGASSGNTIYF. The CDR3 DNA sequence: TGCGCCAGCCGGAGAATGACAGGGGCTAGCTCTGGAAACACCATATATTTT.

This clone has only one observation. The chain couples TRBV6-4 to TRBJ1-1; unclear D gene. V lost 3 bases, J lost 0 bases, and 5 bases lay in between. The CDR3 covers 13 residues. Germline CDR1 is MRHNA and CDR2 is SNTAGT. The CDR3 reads CASSELVNTEAFF. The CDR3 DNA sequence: TGTGCCAGCAGTGAGCTGGTGAACACTGAAGCTTTCTTT.

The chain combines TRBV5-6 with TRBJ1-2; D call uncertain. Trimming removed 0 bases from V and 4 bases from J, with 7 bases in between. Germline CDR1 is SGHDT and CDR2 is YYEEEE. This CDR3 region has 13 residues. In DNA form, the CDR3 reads TGTGCCAGCAGCTTGGCCGGTGGCTATGGCTACACCTTC. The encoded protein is CASSLAGGYGYTF.

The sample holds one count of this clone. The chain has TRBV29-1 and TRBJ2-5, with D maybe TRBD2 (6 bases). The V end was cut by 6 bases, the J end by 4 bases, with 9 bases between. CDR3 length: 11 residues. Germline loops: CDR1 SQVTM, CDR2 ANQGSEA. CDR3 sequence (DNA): TGCAGCGTGGGGGGTGGAGAGACCCAGTACTTC. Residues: CSVGGGETQYF. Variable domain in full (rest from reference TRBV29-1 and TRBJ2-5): SAVISQKPSRDICQRGTSLTIQCQVDSQVTMMFWYRQQPGQSLTLIATANQGSEATYESGFVIDKFPISRPNLTFSTLTVSNMSPEDSSIYLCSVGGGETQYFGPGTRLLVL.

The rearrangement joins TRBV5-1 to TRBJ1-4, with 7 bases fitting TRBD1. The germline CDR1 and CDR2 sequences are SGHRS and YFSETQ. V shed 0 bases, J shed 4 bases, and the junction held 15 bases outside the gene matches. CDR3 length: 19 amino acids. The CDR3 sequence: CASSLEGPTGIDFNEKLFF. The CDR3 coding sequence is TGCGCCAGCAGCTTGGAGGGCCCGACAGGGATCGATTTTAATGAAAAACTGTTTTTT.

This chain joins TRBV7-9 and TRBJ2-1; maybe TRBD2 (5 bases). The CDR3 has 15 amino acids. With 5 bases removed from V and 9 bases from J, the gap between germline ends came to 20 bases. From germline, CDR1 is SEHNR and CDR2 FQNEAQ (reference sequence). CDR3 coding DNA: TGTGCCAGCAGCCACATGGACTTCCCGTCAAGTGAGCAGTTCTTC. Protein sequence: CASSHMDFPSSEQFF.

CDR3 nucleotides: TGTGCCAGCAGTTCCTGGGCCGCCCCCCCGGAGCAGTACTTC. This gives the protein CASSSWAAPPEQYF. J is TRBJ2-7 and V is TRBV6-2 or TRBV6-3; D is ambiguous. With 4 bases removed from V and 7 bases from J, the gap between germline ends came to 17 bases. In germline, CDR1 is MNHEY, CDR2 SVGEGT. CDR3 size: 14 residues.

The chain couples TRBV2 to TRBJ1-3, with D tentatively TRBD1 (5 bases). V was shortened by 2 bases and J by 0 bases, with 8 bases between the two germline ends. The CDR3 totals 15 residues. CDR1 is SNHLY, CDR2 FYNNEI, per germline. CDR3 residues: CASSELGTSGNTIYF. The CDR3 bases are TGTGCCAGCAGTGAACTTGGGACCTCTGGAAACACCATATATTTT.

The CDR3 bases are TGTGCCAGCAGCCAAGACACAGGGAAAAACATTCAGTACTTC. The encoded protein is CASSQDTGKNIQYF. The chain recombines TRBV3-1 (or the pseudogene TRBV3-2) with TRBJ2-4; perhaps TRBD1 as D (6 bases). The germline V gene encodes CDR1 LGHDT and CDR2 YNNKEL (reference sequence). The CDR3 length is 14 residues. Deletions cut 0 bases from V and 4 bases from J, with 7 bases between.

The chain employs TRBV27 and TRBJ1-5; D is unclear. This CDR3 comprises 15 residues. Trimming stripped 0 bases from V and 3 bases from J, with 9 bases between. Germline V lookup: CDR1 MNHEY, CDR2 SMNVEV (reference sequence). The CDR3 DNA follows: TGTGCCAGCAGTTTATCGAGTGGGTTCAATCAGCCCCAGCATTTT. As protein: CASSLSSGFNQPQHF.